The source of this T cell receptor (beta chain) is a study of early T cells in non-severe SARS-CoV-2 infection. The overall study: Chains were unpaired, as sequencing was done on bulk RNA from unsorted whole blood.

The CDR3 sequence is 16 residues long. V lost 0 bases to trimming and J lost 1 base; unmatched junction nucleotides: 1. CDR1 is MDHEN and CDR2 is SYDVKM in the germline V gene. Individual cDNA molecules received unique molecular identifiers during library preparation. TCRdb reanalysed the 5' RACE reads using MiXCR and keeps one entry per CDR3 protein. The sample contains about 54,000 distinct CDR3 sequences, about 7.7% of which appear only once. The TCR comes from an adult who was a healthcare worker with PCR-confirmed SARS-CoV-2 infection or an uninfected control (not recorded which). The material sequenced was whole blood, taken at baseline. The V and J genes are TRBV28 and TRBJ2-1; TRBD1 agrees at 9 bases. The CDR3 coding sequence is TGTGCCAGCAGTTTATGGGGACAGGGATCCTACAATGAGCAGTTCTTC. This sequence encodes CASSLWGQGSYNEQFF.